This T cell receptor (beta chain) was recovered during a study of T cell repertoires in cytomegalovirus infection. Study at large: Based on public TCR beta signatures, there were indications of CMV infection and of a matching HLA type. Study observations and caveats: There were HLA-C-restricted CMV-specific TCR beta clonotypes dominating the ex vivo response. Summed frequency of public TCR beta families distinguished CMV carriers with the relevant HLA.

CDR1 is MDHEN, CDR2 SYDVKM, per germline. The CDR3 has 14 residues. Trimming pared 1 base from V and 1 base from J, leaving 7 bases between. This clonotype was counted many times. Its antigen is undetermined. TCRdb re-called the reads through MiXCR, storing one row per CDR3 protein. The table records 150,000 to 200,000 distinct CDR3 sequences, 13% to 15% of them present only once. The origin of this receptor is a human donor in good health (CMV status not recorded). Some clones in this sample may be carry-over from other donors' samples. The sample comprised PBMCs. The V call is TRBV28, the J call TRBJ2-5, with D hard to call. CDR3 in amino acids: CASSLYRLQETQYF. DNA of the CDR3: TGTGCCAGCAGTTTATACCGCCTCCAAGAGACCCAGTACTTC.